The next 6 T cell receptor beta chains were all read from a single sample in a study of cytomegalovirus exposure and HLA in healthy donors (dated by TCRdb to the late 2010s). Library construction relied on the immunoSEQ multiplex PCR assay. For the multiplex PCR, a mixture combining 60 forward primers for TCR Vbeta segments and 13 reverse primers for TCR Jbeta segments was used. TCRdb re-hosts the immuneACCESS table, in-frame sequences only. Its copies lack some clones; in the studies checked, an unresolved V gene accounts for under half of them, and the cause for the rest is not known. For this sample the table gives around 170,000 clones, of which roughly 87% were detected only once. The ten largest clones take up about 0.5% of the sample. Sequencing used PBMCs. The source of these receptors is a woman aged 50 to 60 in good health and CMV-seronegative.

The chain has TRBV27 and TRBJ1-4; D is perhaps TRBD1 (6 bases). Germline CDR1 and CDR2: MNHEY and SMNVEV (reference sequence). The ends were cut back, 6 bases at V and 7 bases at J, with 15 bases in the middle. This CDR3 is 14 amino acids long. This CDR3 is CASRPFGGAEKLFF. The CDR3 nucleotides are TGTGCCAGCAGGCCGTTCGGGGGGGCTGAAAAACTGTTTTTT.

The chain links TRBV19 to TRBJ1-2; 7 bases align to TRBD1. The CDR3 sequence is 12 residues long. V lost 8 bases to trimming and J lost 4 bases; unmatched junction nucleotides: 4. Germline V CDR1 and CDR2: LNHDA, SQIVND (reference sequence). DNA of the CDR3: TGTGCCAGTCGACAGGGAATCTATGGCTACACCTTC. It specifies CASRQGIYGYTF.

This clone was detected once. The chain employs TRBV2 and TRBJ2-7, with a weak D call TRBD1 (6 bases). V was cut by 7 bases and J by 4 bases, with 23 bases left in between. CDR1 is SNHLY, CDR2 FYNNEI, per germline. This CDR3 has 16 amino acids. In DNA, the CDR3 is TGTGCCAGCATTGGGGCGGGTACAGGGAGTAGGTACGAGCAGTACTTC. Protein: CASIGAGTGSRYEQYF. The full variable domain, in which reference TRBV2 and TRBJ2-7 provide the parts outside the CDR3, is EPEVTQTPSHQVTQMGQEVILRCVPISNHLYFYWYRQILGQKVEFLVSFYNNEISEKSEIFDDQFSVERPDGSNFTLKIRSTKLEDSAMYFCASIGAGTGSRYEQYFGPGTRLTVT.

The V gene is TRBV10-3, the J gene TRBJ1-1, with D possibly matching TRBD1 (6 bases). The CDR3 is 14 amino acids. The V and J ends lost 3 bases and 3 bases respectively, with 11 bases between them. Germline CDR1 ENHRY, CDR2 SYGVKD. CDR3 amino acids: CAISDRGRDTEAFF. The DNA of the CDR3 is TGTGCCATCAGTGACAGGGGCCGGGACACTGAAGCTTTCTTT.

This clone occurred a few times. This chain connects TRBV30 to TRBJ2-1; D is undetermined. Germline lookup yields CDR1 GTSNPN and CDR2 SVGIG (reference sequence). V dropped 4 bases and J dropped 0 bases, with 10 bases sitting between them. The CDR3 sequence is 14 residues long. This chain's CDR3 is CAWKAQSSYNEQFF. In nucleotides, the CDR3 is TGTGCCTGGAAGGCACAGAGCTCCTACAATGAGCAGTTCTTC.

The V call is TRBV10-3, the J call TRBJ2-3; D not certain. The V end lost 5 bases, the J end lost 3 bases, and 9 bases lay between the germline ends. The germline V gene encodes CDR1 ENHRY and CDR2 SYGVKD. The CDR3 runs 13 residues. CDR3 DNA sequence: TGTGCCATCAGTCGATCAGTAACAGATACGCAGTATTTT. Amino acid sequence: CAISRSVTDTQYF.